The next 24 T cell receptor beta chains were all read from a single sample in a study of OX40 agonist ivuxolimab in advanced cancers. Some clones are missing from TCRdb's copy, which holds only in-frame ones; the method was immunoSEQ multiplex PCR. Of 16,000 or so clones listed, approximately 86% are singletons. Sample: CD4+ or CD8+ T cells sorted from blood, taken in a trial of the OX40 agonist ivuxolimab. These receptors all come from an adult with an advanced solid tumor such as melanoma, head and neck, liver or kidney cancer.

This chain links TRBV5-1 with TRBJ2-5; the match to TRBD1 covers 10 bases. The CDR3 loop spans 15 amino acids. Per germline, CDR1 SGHRS and CDR2 YFSETQ. After removal of 4 bases from V and 2 bases from J, the junction contained 5 bases not matched to a gene. The CDR3 here is CASSTEDRGQETQYF. The CDR3 DNA reads as TGCGCCAGCAGCACGGAGGACAGGGGGCAAGAGACCCAGTACTTC. The full variable domain, its missing parts supplied by reference TRBV5-1 and TRBJ2-5, is KAGVTQTPRYLIKTRGQQVTLSCSPISGHRSVSWYQQTPGQGLQFLFEYFSETQRNKGNFPGRFSGRQFSNSRSEMNVSTLELGDSALYLCASSTEDRGQETQYFGPGTRLLVL.

The chain links TRBV27 to TRBJ2-7; the D gene is possibly TRBD2 (6 bases). Germline CDR1 reads MNHEY; CDR2 reads SMNVEV (reference sequence). This CDR3 has 14 residues. V was cut by 6 bases and J by 5 bases, with 17 bases left in between. For the CDR3, the DNA is TGTGCCAGCAGCCTATTTGGGGGGTTGGACGAGCAGTACTTC. It codes for CASSLFGGLDEQYF.

This chain uses TRBV18 with TRBJ2-7, with 7 bases matching TRBD1. The germline CDR1 and CDR2 sequences are KGHSH and LQKENI. The CDR3 loop spans 16 amino acids. V was pared by 3 bases and J by 0 bases, with 8 bases of the junction left unmatched. The CDR3 DNA reads TGTGCCAGCTCACCCCCCCCGGGACAGTACTCCTACGAGCAGTACTTC. Its translation is CASSPPPGQYSYEQYF.

Only a few counts were recorded for this clone. The chain couples TRBV19 to TRBJ2-7, with D unclear. Germline V CDR1 and CDR2: LNHDA, SQIVND (reference sequence). V was cut by 7 bases and J by 3 bases, with 19 bases left in between. The CDR3 sequence is 15 residues long. This CDR3 reads CASTKMAGGYYEQYF. The CDR3 region has the DNA TGTGCCAGTACGAAGATGGCTGGCGGCTACTACGAGCAGTACTTC.

The chain employs TRBV9 and TRBJ1-4; D unclear. The germline CDR1 and CDR2 sequences are SGDLS and YYNGEE. V lost 0 bases and J 1 base, leaving 7 bases between the germline ends. This CDR3 is 15 amino acids long. The CDR3 nucleotides read TGTGCCAGCAGCGTAGCCGGCAGAACTAATGAAAAACTGTTTTTT. This codes for CASSVAGRTNEKLFF. Full variable domain (remainder filled in from reference TRBV9 and TRBJ1-4): DSGVTQTPKHLITATGQRVTLRCSPRSGDLSVYWYQQSLDQGLQFLIQYYNGEERAKGNILERFSAQQFPDLHSELNLSSLELGDSALYFCASSVAGRTNEKLFFGSGTQLSVL.

This clone has a single count. The V gene is TRBV2, the J gene TRBJ2-3; D is unresolved. This CDR3 has 14 amino acids. Trimming left V 7 bases short and J 0 bases short, with 11 bases between. Germline V lookup: CDR1 SNHLY, CDR2 FYNNEI. The CDR3 region is CASKPATSTDTQYF. CDR3 nucleotide sequence: TGTGCCAGCAAACCGGCCACTAGCACAGATACGCAGTATTTT.

This chain connects TRBV7-9 to TRBJ2-3, with D tentatively TRBD1 (5 bases). V was cut by 0 bases and J by 5 bases, with 6 bases left in between. The CDR3 sequence is 13 residues long. The germline V gene has CDR1 SEHNR and CDR2 FQNEAQ (reference sequence). The CDR3: CASSLAGEDTQYF. Written as DNA, the CDR3 is TGTGCCAGCAGCTTAGCAGGGGAAGATACGCAGTATTTT.

The V call is TRBV7-2, the J call TRBJ1-6; the match to TRBD1 covers 7 bases. The length of the CDR3 is 14 residues. J gave up 9 bases and V 5 bases, and 7 bases lay outside the gene matches. CDR1 SGHTA and CDR2 FQGNSA come from the germline V gene. CDR3 residues: CASSGQVWGSPLHF. The CDR3 region has the DNA TGTGCCAGCAGCGGACAGGTTTGGGGTTCACCCCTCCACTTT. Together with reference TRBV7-2 and TRBJ1-6, the CDR3 gives the full variable domain: GAGVSQSPSNKVTEKGKDVELRCDPISGHTALYWYRQSLGQGLEFLIYFQGNSAPDKSGLPSDRFSAERTGGSVSTLTIQRTQQEDSAVYLCASSGQVWGSPLHFGNGTRLTVT.

The chain is built from TRBV20-1 and TRBJ1-2; D is uncertain. Trimming stripped 6 bases from V and 8 bases from J, with 13 bases between. From germline, CDR1 is DFQATT and CDR2 SNEGSKA (reference sequence). CDR3 length: 11 residues. In DNA, the CDR3 is TGCAGTGCGAGACCGACTAGGGGCTACACCTTC. Translating gives CSARPTRGYTF.

V is TRBV7-9 and J is TRBJ1-5; 9 bases match TRBD1. The ends lost 5 bases at V and 4 bases at J; junction bases unmatched: 6. The CDR3 runs 15 residues. Germline V gene sequence: CDR1 SEHNR, CDR2 FQNEAQ (reference sequence). CDR3: CASSVDRGGNQPQHF. The DNA for the CDR3 is TGTGCCAGCAGCGTGGACAGGGGCGGTAATCAGCCCCAGCATTTT.

The V gene is TRBV4-2, the J gene TRBJ2-7, with 7 bases aligning to TRBD1. Germline CDR1 is LGHNA and CDR2 is YNFKEQ. Trimming removed 4 bases from V and 5 bases from J; junction bases left unmatched: 11. The CDR3 extends over 15 amino acids. The CDR3 region is CASSLILGGADEQYF. The CDR3 DNA reads TGTGCCAGCAGCCTAATCTTAGGGGGCGCGGACGAGCAGTACTTC.

This chain connects TRBV7-9 to TRBJ2-4, with 9 bases lining up with TRBD2. Germline trimming cut 2 bases from V and 9 bases from J; bases unmatched to any gene: 11. This CDR3 region has 16 residues. The germline CDR1 and CDR2 sequences are SEHNR and FQNEAQ (reference sequence). The DNA for the CDR3 is TGTGCCAGCAGCTTATTCTGGCGGGAGGGCTCTGTCATTCAGTACTTC. Translated: CASSLFWREGSVIQYF.

This chain joins TRBV15 and TRBJ2-3; D not resolved. The germline V and J ends were trimmed by 4 bases and 3 bases, with 8 bases remaining between them. Germline CDR1 reads LNHNV; CDR2 reads YYDKDF (reference sequence). The CDR3 is 13 amino acids. CDR3 nucleotides: TGTGCCACCAGCACAGGAGTAACAGATACGCAGTATTTT. This encodes CATSTGVTDTQYF.

V usage is TRBV7-3 and J usage is TRBJ2-1; 13 nucleotides agree with TRBD2. Germline values: CDR1 SGHTA, CDR2 FQGTGA. V lost 4 bases and J lost 8; bases outside the gene matches: 5. This CDR3 contains 15 residues. The CDR3 region is CASSSRTSGSDEQFF. DNA for the CDR3: TGTGCCAGCAGCTCACGGACTAGCGGGAGTGATGAGCAGTTCTTC.

The chain is built from TRBV6-5 and TRBJ1-5; 8 nucleotides agree with TRBD1. The germline V gene has CDR1 MNHEY and CDR2 SVGAGI. The CDR3 has 15 residues. After removal of 2 bases from V and 6 bases from J, the junction contained 6 bases not matched to a gene. The CDR3 loop reads CASSYDTGGGQPQHF. In DNA, the CDR3 is TGTGCCAGCAGTTACGACACAGGGGGAGGTCAGCCCCAGCATTTT.

The genes are TRBV7-8 and TRBJ2-1; 9 bases align to TRBD2. This CDR3 comprises 18 residues. CDR1 and CDR2 from the germline V gene are SGHVS and FQNEAQ. J lost 2 bases, V lost 3 bases, and 11 bases had no gene match. CDR3 DNA: TGTGCCAGCAGCTTCCCCCGCGGTAGCGGGAGTCCCTACAATGAGCAGTTCTTC. As protein: CASSFPRGSGSPYNEQFF. The whole variable domain, remainder taken from reference TRBV7-8 and TRBJ2-1, is GAGVSQSPRYKVAKRGQDVALRCDPISGHVSLFWYQQALGQGPEFLTYFQNEAQLDKSGLPSDRFFAERPEGSVSTLKIQRTQQEDSAVYLCASSFPRGSGSPYNEQFFGPGTRLTVL.

The V call is TRBV7-2, the J call TRBJ2-7; D may match TRBD1 or TRBD2 (5 bases each). CDR1 is SGHTA and CDR2 is FQGNSA in the germline V gene. Trimming left V 2 bases short and J 2 bases short, with 16 bases between. CDR3 size: 16 residues. As DNA, the CDR3 is TGTGCCAGCAGCTTAAGGTCTGGGGACCGCGCCTACGAGCAGTACTTC. Protein sequence: CASSLRSGDRAYEQYF.

V is TRBV27 and J is TRBJ2-3; no reliable D call. The CDR3 length is 13 residues. The germline CDR1 and CDR2 sequences are MNHEY and SMNVEV (reference sequence). Deletions cut 4 bases from V and 0 bases from J, with 5 bases between. In nucleotides, the CDR3 is TGTGCCAGCAGTTCCCCAAGCACAGATACGCAGTATTTT. Its protein product is CASSSPSTDTQYF.

This clone was detected once. This chain links TRBV5-4 with TRBJ2-5; TRBD2 agrees at 13 bases. The CDR3 totals 16 residues. Germline CDR1 SGHNT, CDR2 YYREEE (reference sequence). Trimming at V came to 4 bases and at J to 3 bases, leaving 6 bases not matched to a gene. The CDR3 spells CASSLTSGRAEETQYF. CDR3 bases: TGTGCCAGCAGCCTAACTAGCGGGAGGGCCGAAGAGACCCAGTACTTC. Full variable domain (remainder filled in from reference TRBV5-4 and TRBJ2-5): ETGVTQSPTHLIKTRGQQVTLRCSSQSGHNTVSWYQQALGQGPQFIFQYYREEENGRGNFPPRFSGLQFPNYSSELNVNALELDDSALYLCASSLTSGRAEETQYFGPGTRLLVL.

The chain has TRBV7-2 and TRBJ2-3; 8 bases agree with TRBD2. The trim removed 1 base at V and 6 bases at J, leaving 6 bases unmatched. This CDR3 comprises 15 residues. CDR1 and CDR2 from the germline V gene are SGHTA and FQGNSA. DNA of the CDR3: TGTGCCAGCAGCTTAGACGGGAGGGCCGGTGATACGCAGTATTTT. Translating it yields CASSLDGRAGDTQYF. Combining the CDR3 with reference TRBV7-2 and TRBJ2-3 gives the whole variable domain GAGVSQSPSNKVTEKGKDVELRCDPISGHTALYWYRQSLGQGLEFLIYFQGNSAPDKSGLPSDRFSAERTGGSVSTLTIQRTQQEDSAVYLCASSLDGRAGDTQYFGPGTRLTVL.

This clone was counted only a few times. The chain employs TRBV6-5 and TRBJ2-6; D unresolved. The CDR3 runs to 15 residues. Trimming pared 4 bases from V and 1 base from J, leaving 8 bases between. Per germline, CDR1 MNHEY and CDR2 SVGAGI. The CDR3 loop is CASSFDGSGANVLTF. The DNA of the CDR3 is TGTGCCAGCAGTTTCGACGGGTCTGGGGCCAACGTCCTGACTTTC.

The genes are TRBV6-5 and TRBJ1-3, with TRBD1 matching over 8 bases. The V segment lost 4 bases and the J segment 3 bases; nucleotides outside the gene matches: 5. The CDR3 runs 15 residues. CDR1 and CDR2 from the germline V gene are MNHEY and SVGAGI. CDR3 in DNA: TGTGCCAGCAGTTTCGCACAGGGGGTTGGAAACACCATATATTTT. This sequence encodes CASSFAQGVGNTIYF.

J is TRBJ2-1 and V is TRBV9, with 10 positions matching TRBD2. With 5 bases clipped from V and 5 bases from J, the junction kept 4 bases outside the gene matches. The germline CDR1 and CDR2 sequences are SGDLS and YYNGEE. The CDR3 is 14 residues long. The CDR3 sequence is CASSTSGKNNEQFF. For the CDR3, the DNA is TGTGCCAGCAGTACTAGCGGGAAAAACAATGAGCAGTTCTTC.

The chain links TRBV6-1 to TRBJ2-2; D is unresolved. CDR3 length: 11 amino acids. Trimming left V 6 bases short and J 9 bases short, with 8 bases between. CDR1 is MNHNS and CDR2 is SASEGT in the germline V gene. Here the CDR3 reads CASRVVRELFF. The CDR3 bases are TGTGCCAGCAGGGTAGTTCGGGAGCTGTTTTTT.